This passage covers 5 T cell receptor beta chains from one sample sequenced in a study of post-analysis software for immune sequencing data. Whole-study findings and limits: TRBV5-6, TRBV5-1 and TRBV20-1 were among a few TRBV segments more frequent in patients than controls.

No antigen has been assigned to these receptors. The library was made from cDNA and included unique molecular identifiers. Each CDR3 protein is one row after TCRdb ran MiXCR on the PCR reads. The sample consists of around 190,000 distinct CDR3 sequences, roughly 30% of them appearing once. The sequenced material came from blood. These receptors all stem from a girl younger than 18 with multiple sclerosis.

The chain combines TRBV12-3 or TRBV12-4 with TRBJ2-3; TRBD1 aligns across 10 bases. Trimming at V came to 3 bases and at J to 0 bases, leaving 6 bases not matched to a gene. This CDR3 spans 17 amino acids. The CDR3 DNA sequence: TGTGCCAGCAGTTTTCCCAAGGGACAGGGGAGCACAGATACGCAGTATTTT. Translation: CASSFPKGQGSTDTQYF.

This clonotype was seen a few times. V and J are TRBV5-1 and TRBJ1-2; D may be TRBD1 (6 bases). The V gene's germline CDR1 is SGHRS and CDR2 YFSETQ. Trimming removed 4 bases from V and 8 bases from J, with 9 bases in between. The CDR3 runs to 11 residues. CDR3: CASSEGGGYTF. The CDR3 DNA is TGCGCCAGCAGCGAGGGGGGAGGCTACACCTTC. Combining the CDR3 with reference TRBV5-1 and TRBJ1-2 gives the whole variable domain KAGVTQTPRYLIKTRGQQVTLSCSPISGHRSVSWYQQTPGQGLQFLFEYFSETQRNKGNFPGRFSGRQFSNSRSEMNVSTLELGDSALYLCASSEGGGYTFGSGTRLTVV.

As to this clonotype: This may be a read error: a much more frequent sequence differs by one nucleotide. The rearrangement joins TRBV7-2 to TRBJ2-7; 8 bases are shared with TRBD2. CDR3 length: 16 residues. Germline assignment: CDR1 SGHTA and CDR2 FQGNSA. With V trimmed by 1 base and J by 6 bases, 11 bases remained unmatched. This chain's CDR3 is CASSLGSSAGGPEQYF. The CDR3 DNA reads as TGTGCCAGCAGCTTAGGCTCTTCTGCGGGAGGCCCCGAGCAGTACTTC.

Only one count was recorded for this clonotype. A much larger clone differs by one base, so this may be a read error. The J gene is TRBJ1-2, the V gene TRBV5-1; 8 bases map to TRBD1. The germline V gene has CDR1 SGHRS and CDR2 YFSETQ. V lost 6 bases and J lost 0; bases outside the gene matches: 1. The CDR3 sequence is 13 residues long. The CDR3 nucleotides are TGCGCCAGCAAGGGACAGGCTAACTATGGCTACACCTTC. This gives the protein CASKGQANYGYTF.

Points on this clonotype: With a much larger clone just one base away, this may be a read error. V and J are TRBV7-9 and TRBJ2-4; D uncertain. The J call is in doubt because the DNA end fits TRBJ2-7 better. The CDR3 is 13 residues long. CDR1 is SEHNR and CDR2 is FQNEAQ in the germline V gene (reference sequence). The CDR3 DNA is TGTGCCGGCAGCTTCTCTGGCGACTACGAGCAGTACTTC. Translation gives CAGSFSGDYEQYF.